Included here is one T cell receptor (beta chain) sequence, with context. Its antigen is still unknown. The sample's treatment: oral pan-JAK inhibitor, 5-10 mg twice daily. These data belong to a study of CD8+ T cells in alopecia areata. Study summary: Treatment of the treated patients consisted of oral tofacitinib, 5 to 10 mg twice daily.

Extracted from the samples, RNA was reverse transcribed into cDNA to serve as the sequencing template. TCRdb's table, derived via immunoSEQ multiplex PCR, lists solely in-frame clones and lacks some. Found here are some 210,000 clones, 66% of them singletons; the top ten hold 0.95% to 1.5%. This CDR3 spans 15 amino acids. The V and J ends lost 3 bases and 8 bases, in that order; junction bases with no gene match: 11. CDR1 and CDR2 (germline): SGHRS, YFSETQ. Study results and limitations: Among patients, TCR sharing was less clear than in mice, a difference possibly due in part to HLA diversity in the patient population. Lesional scalp, especially alopecia totalis/universalis, showed higher clonality than normal scalp. The study found tofacitinib significantly decreased scalp clonality and expanded CD8+ clones among the top 100.

The TCR was taken from a human donor with alopecia areata. Sample: CD4+ T cells sorted from blood, taken at approximately week 42, from a patient treated with tofacitinib. The chain has TRBV5-1 and TRBJ1-2; 9 bases are a match to TRBD1. CDR3 protein: CASSSDPGTGLGYTF. The CDR3 bases are TGCGCCAGCAGCTCCGACCCAGGGACAGGGCTGGGCTACACCTTC.